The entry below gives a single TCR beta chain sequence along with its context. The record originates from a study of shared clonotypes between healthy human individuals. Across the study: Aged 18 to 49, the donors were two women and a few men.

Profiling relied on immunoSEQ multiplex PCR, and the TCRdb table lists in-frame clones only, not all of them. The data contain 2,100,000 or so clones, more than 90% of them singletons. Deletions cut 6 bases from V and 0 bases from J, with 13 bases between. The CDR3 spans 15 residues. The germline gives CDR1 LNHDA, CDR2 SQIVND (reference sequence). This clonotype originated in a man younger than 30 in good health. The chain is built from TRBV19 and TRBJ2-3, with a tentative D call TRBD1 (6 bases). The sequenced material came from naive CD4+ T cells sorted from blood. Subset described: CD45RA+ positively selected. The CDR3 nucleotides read TGTGCCAGTAGCGACAGGTCCTCTAGCACAGATACGCAGTATTTT. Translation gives CASSDRSSSTDTQYF.